Described below is a single TCR beta chain sequence and its context. CDR1 is SGHNT and CDR2 is YYREEE in the germline V gene (reference sequence). Trimming left V 5 bases short and J 4 bases short, with 15 bases between. The CDR3 spans 14 residues. These data come from a study of blood T cell repertoires in COVID-19. Study information: There were acute and convalescent COVID-19 samples, and they came from the United States, Italy and Spain. In each case, the material was cDNA or gDNA derived from T cells, B-cell-depleted T cells, or PBMCs.

How the authors handled the data: Amplification of reference gene primers was used by the study to estimate nucleated cell counts. Produced via immunoSEQ multiplex PCR; TCRdb's table is partial and in-frame only. From that table come the V and J calls and clone size; the DNA was used to work out D and trimming. Of 97,000 or so clones in the sample, more than 75% were seen once. Material: peripheral blood. This TCR was sampled from a man aged 55 to 69 with active or convalescent COVID-19. This chain connects TRBV5-4 to TRBJ1-1, with a weak D call TRBD1 (6 bases). In DNA form, the CDR3 reads TGTGCCAGCAGAGCTGACAGGCTGAGCACTGAAGCTTTCTTT. It specifies CASRADRLSTEAFF.